The T cell receptor (beta chain) described here comes from a study of T cells in Graves' hyperthyroidism and ophthalmopathy. This clonotype was observed at least ten times. The investigators amplified TCR beta CDR3 regions from RNA transcripts. An initial round of RT-PCR targeting the TCR CDR3 relied on the HTBI primer set. TCRdb fed the multiplex PCR reads into MiXCR, producing one record per CDR3 protein. Among around 420,000 distinct CDR3 sequences listed, approximately 15% were seen once. The ends were cut back, 3 bases at V and 8 bases at J, with 13 bases in the middle. In germline, CDR1 is MNHEY, CDR2 SMNVEV (reference sequence). The CDR3 covers 13 residues.

This receptor was identified in a woman younger than 30 with Graves' hyperthyroidism. Sequenced: blood. The rearrangement joins TRBV27 to TRBJ1-1; a weak D match, TRBD1 (5 bases). The CDR3, as DNA: TGTGCCAGCAGTTTGGACCCCTGGGGGGAAGCTTTCTTT. Translated: CASSLDPWGEAFF.